This paragraph covers one T cell receptor beta chain sequence. Between the trimmed V and J ends, which lost 9 bases and 2 bases, there was a span of 11 bases. Germline CDR1 SEHNR, CDR2 FQNEAQ (reference sequence). The CDR3 spans 13 residues. The data stem from a study of blood T cell repertoires in COVID-19. Data came from immunoSEQ multiplex PCR; TCRdb stores just in-frame clones and leaves some out. The repertoire consists of 300,000 to 350,000 clones, with 80% to 90% occurring once and the leading ten covering about 5%. The material sequenced was PBMCs or T cells enriched from blood (not recorded which). The receptor's source is a man aged 25-40 years who had recovered from COVID-19. The chain is built from TRBV7-9 and TRBJ2-1; TRBD1 might be the D (5 bases). This CDR3 reads CASQTDTYNEQFF. CDR3 sequence (DNA): TGTGCCAGTCAGACAGATACCTACAATGAGCAGTTCTTC.